This T cell receptor (beta chain) was found in a study of a mutant IDH1 vaccine in newly diagnosed glioma (dated by TCRdb to 2020 to 2022). With respect to the entire study: Of the 32 patients who were treated, around 60% were male and approximately 40% were female, and the mean age was about 40 years. Before enrollment, most patients had been given radiochemotherapy with temozolomide as standard therapy, while the rest had received either radiotherapy alone or temozolomide alone. Six visits were used for peripheral blood collection: V03 (baseline), V05, V07, V10, V12 and V13. Longitudinal TCRB deep sequencing was performed for 20 to 30 treated patients wherever samples were available for exploratory analyses. What the work shows at the level of the full study, not this receptor alone: Across multiple MHC alleles, vaccine-induced immune responses were seen in more than 80% of patients. The authors stated that sample limitations prevented analyses of patient blood samples from being reproduced. Changes in the top peripheral T cell clonotypes picked up by TCRB sequencing did not appear to be linked to pseudoprogression. Availability determined which PBMC samples were chosen for TCRB deep sequencing.

Libraries were prepared through the immunoSEQ multiplex PCR assay. The hsTCRB Kit was used according to the manufacturer's protocol to amplify rearranged TCR beta chain sequences. TCRB libraries were sequenced on an Illumina MiSeq. The authors' analysis ran thus. The kit vendor's proprietary platform handled demultiplexing, trimming and gene mapping. Entries here come from immuneACCESS through TCRdb and include only in-frame sequences with V and J called. Some clones fail to appear in such tables; in the studies checked, an unresolved V gene covers under half of the shortfall, and the cause of the remainder is unknown. The V and J calls and clone size are taken from that table; D and trimming were inferred from the DNA. For this sample the table gives 20,000 to 25,000 clones, of which approximately 85% were detected only once. Of the sample, approximately 5% falls within the top ten clones. Regarding this clone: Its recognized antigen is unknown. Base qualities were left out, and no much larger clone turns up one base away.

V is cut by 6 bases and J by 10 bases, and the space between the germline ends is 23 bases. The germline V gene provides CDR1 SGHDT and CDR2 YYEEEE. From cysteine to phenylalanine, the CDR3 is 16 amino acids long. Only CDR3 DNA is held: 48 bases, read in frame from base 1. Sample time point, as interpreted from the label and publication: baseline, week 1 (first vaccination visit). What the treatment or condition label conveys for this sample: pre-vaccination baseline after standard-of-care therapy. The donors had newly diagnosed IDH1-mutant astrocytomas of WHO grade 3 or 4 that showed loss of nuclear ATRX. The samples were drawn from NOA16, a multicentre, single-arm, open-label phase I trial in Germany that tested a mutant IDH1 peptide vaccine in humans for the first time. For immunogenicity testing, the blood drawn at visit V03 was used as the baseline sample. Genomic DNA for TCRB sequencing was isolated from EDTA blood with the DNeasy Blood and Tissue Kit.

The sequence links TRBV5-6 to TRBJ1-6, with TRBD1 tentatively as D gene (6 bases match). The sample consisted of PBMCs, taken from a glioma patient treated with radiotherapy, temozolomide or both. The TCR originated in a man aged 40-49 years with glioma. The nucleotide sequence reads TGTGCCAGCACCCTCGAGGGGGTCGGGAAGGTCTCACCCCTCCACTTT. The resulting protein is CASTLEGVGKVSPLHF.